This T cell receptor (beta chain) was recorded in a study of CD8 T cells in ankylosing spondylitis. General study findings and limits: Reactive arthritis synovial fluid and blood previously showed some of these motif variants. Apparently characteristic of ankylosing spondylitis blood was a TCR beta motif (about 8 highly homologous variants). Matched synovial fluid from ankylosing spondylitis patients was reported to be enriched for disease-linked clones.

This clonotype was seen repeatedly, ten times or more. The antigen remains undetermined. 5'-RACE, quantitative and with molecular barcodes, yielded the TCR beta libraries. TCRdb analysed the 5' RACE reads with MiXCR anew, one entry per CDR3 protein. The sample includes 300,000 to 350,000 distinct CDR3 sequences, roughly 10% of them seen just once. CDR1 and CDR2 from the germline V gene are SGHRS and YFSETQ. CDR3 length: 14 amino acids. V was pared by 4 bases and J by 5 bases, with 6 bases of the junction left unmatched. The sequence was obtained from a female donor with ankylosing spondylitis or in good health (not recorded which). J is TRBJ2-1 and V is TRBV5-1; 7 bases line up with TRBD2. The sample comprised blood, either unsorted or a sorted T cell fraction (not recorded which). Here the CDR3 DNA reads TGCGCCAGCAGCCTTAGCGGGCCCAACAATGAGCAGTTCTTC. Protein: CASSLSGPNNEQFF.